A selection of T cell receptor beta chains follows, all from one sample in a study of blood T cell repertoires in COVID-19. Data came from immunoSEQ multiplex PCR; TCRdb stores just in-frame clones and leaves some out. Here the sample spans a few hundred thousand clones, around 89% being singletons. The material sequenced was peripheral blood. Receptor source: an older woman with COVID-19, enrolled during active disease. Each CDR3 is given with its conserved first and last residue. The D gene is left open where the match is weak. Where a row states a size, it is once, few, many or the class of an expanded clone; other rows omit it.

d_call	j_call	clone_size	v_call	cdr3_nt	cdr3_aa
TRBD2	TRBJ2-7	-	TRBV18	TGTGCCAGCTCACCACCGGGACTAGCGGGCTACGAGCAGTACTTC	CASSPPGLAGYEQYF
-	TRBJ1-3	few	TRBV19	TGTGCCAGTACCCGATTTGAAACTTTGACTGTTTTATCTTCTGGAAACACCATATATTTT	CASTRFETLTVLSSGNTIYF
-	TRBJ1-3	-	TRBV7-2	TGTGCCAGCAGCTTAGGGGTGGCTCGGGCTGGAAACACCATATATTTT	CASSLGVARAGNTIYF
TRBD1	TRBJ1-2	-	TRBV5-1	TGCGCCAGCAGCTTGGCCCAGGGGGCTGGGTATGGCTACACCTTC	CASSLAQGAGYGYTF
TRBD1	TRBJ1-1	-	TRBV5-1	TGCGCCAGCAGCTCAGACAGGGGGACTGTTGCTGAAGCTTTCTTT	CASSSDRGTVAEAFF
-	TRBJ2-5	once	TRBV9	TGTGCCAGCAGCGTAAGGGGAGGGGGTGTCCAAGAGACCCAGTACTTC	CASSVRGGGVQETQYF
-	TRBJ1-4	-	TRBV9	TGTGCCAGCAGTCCTGGCAGGGGCTGGGGTGAAAAACTGTTTTTT	CASSPGRGWGEKLFF
TRBD1	TRBJ1-1	-	TRBV19	TGTGCCAGTCAGAGCATGGACAGGGAGGTGAACACTGAAGCTTTCTTT	CASQSMDREVNTEAFF
TRBD1	TRBJ1-3	-	TRBV9	TGTGCCAGCAGCGCAGAAGGACAGGGATCTGGAAACACCATATATTTT	CASSAEGQGSGNTIYF
TRBD1	TRBJ2-7	-	TRBV9	TGTGCCAGCAGCCTAACAGGGGACCCTCCCTCCTACGAGCAGTACTTC	CASSLTGDPPSYEQYF
-	TRBJ2-5	-	TRBV11-2	TGTGCCAGCAGCACACCTAGCACGGAGACCCAGTACTTC	CASSTPSTETQYF
TRBD2	TRBJ2-1	-	TRBV7-8	TGTGCCAGCAGCTTGACGGGACTAGCAGCCAATGAGCAGTTCTTC	CASSLTGLAANEQFF
TRBD1	TRBJ1-1	-	TRBV28	TGTGCCAGCAGTCTCATCGTAGGCGCGGACAGGGCCAGGACTGAAGCTTTCTTT	CASSLIVGADRARTEAFF
-	TRBJ1-5	-	TRBV7-2	TGTGCCAGCAGCCCGAGGGAGAGCAATCAGCCCCAGCATTTT	CASSPRESNQPQHF
-	TRBJ2-7	-	TRBV11-2	TGTGCCAGCAGCTTAGATCGTCGGGGGATCTACGAGCAGTACTTC	CASSLDRRGIYEQYF
TRBD1	TRBJ1-6	-	TRBV30	TGTGCCTGGAGTTTTGGGACAGAGAATTCACCCCTCCACTTT	CAWSFGTENSPLHF
-	TRBJ1-3	once	TRBV5-1	TGCGCCAGCAGCTTACAGAGTACCTCTGGAAACACCATATATTTT	CASSLQSTSGNTIYF
-	TRBJ1-1	-	TRBV30	TGTGCCTGGAGTGTCGGTGCAGGGATAACTAAAGCTTTCTTT	CAWSVGAGITKAFF
-	TRBJ1-3	-	TRBV9	TGTGCCAGCAGCGTAGAGCCCTCGACAGGCCATCGAAACACCATATATTTT	CASSVEPSTGHRNTIYF
-	TRBJ1-2	-	TRBV5-1	TGCGCCAGCAGCTTACAGGGCGGGCTCGATGGCTACACCTTC	CASSLQGGLDGYTF
TRBD1	TRBJ2-7	-	TRBV6-2/TRBV6-3	TGTGCCAGCAGGCCTGACAGGGCCCAGGGTAGGGAGCAGTACTTC	CASRPDRAQGREQYF
-	TRBJ1-4	once	TRBV2	TGTGCCAGCAGTGGCGTTGCTGAAAAACTGTTTTTT	CASSGVAEKLFF
TRBD1	TRBJ1-1	-	TRBV7-2	TGTGCCAGCAGCCCGGACAGGTTAGGCACTGAAGCTTTCTTT	CASSPDRLGTEAFF
-	TRBJ2-3	few	TRBV7-3	TGTGCCAGCAGCTTGGGGGCCCCCAGAAAAATAGATACGCAGTATTTT	CASSLGAPRKIDTQYF
-	TRBJ1-3	-	TRBV7-9	TGTGCCAGCAGCTTAGGACAGTTTCTGGCGAACACCATATATTTT	CASSLGQFLANTIYF
-	TRBJ1-5	-	TRBV18	TGTGCCAGCTCACCGGGTATACAGGGCCAGGGGCCCCAGCATTTT	CASSPGIQGQGPQHF
-	TRBJ1-1	-	TRBV3-1/TRBV3-2	TGTGCCAGCAGCCAAGGCCCGACAGGAGCGAACACTGAAGCTTTCTTT	CASSQGPTGANTEAFF
TRBD1	TRBJ1-2	-	TRBV7-9	TGTGCCAGCAGCTTAGGGGACAGGGTGAACACCTTC	CASSLGDRVNTF
-	TRBJ1-5	-	TRBV19	TGTGCCAGTAGTATCTTGGCGGATAGCAATCAGCCCCAGCATTTT	CASSILADSNQPQHF
TRBD1	TRBJ2-7	-	TRBV6-5	TGTGCCACCCGGAGGGACAGGTCCTACGAGCAGTACTTC	CATRRDRSYEQYF
-	TRBJ1-1	-	TRBV18	TGTGCCAGCTCAGCCAGGGAGAACACTGAAGCTTTCTTT	CASSARENTEAFF
TRBD2	TRBJ2-3	-	TRBV5-1	TGCGCCAGCAGCTTGGCCCCTAGCGGGGGAATAGATACGCAGTATTTT	CASSLAPSGGIDTQYF
-	TRBJ1-5	-	TRBV27	TGTGCCAGCAGTTTACGCGGACAGTTGGGTAATCAGCCCCAGCATTTT	CASSLRGQLGNQPQHF
-	TRBJ2-7	once	TRBV7-2	TGTGCCAGCAGCTCAAGCAGGGGCGAGCAGTACTTC	CASSSSRGEQYF
TRBD2	TRBJ2-2	-	TRBV6-5	TGTGCCAGCAGTAGCAGCGGGGTGAACACCGGGGAGCTGTTTTTT	CASSSSGVNTGELFF
-	TRBJ2-5	-	TRBV5-4	TGTGCCAGCAGCTTGCAGCAAGAGACCCAGTACTTC	CASSLQQETQYF
TRBD2	TRBJ2-5	-	TRBV18	TGTGCCAGCTCACCAAAGGTCACTAGCGGGGGAGAGACCCAGTACTTC	CASSPKVTSGGETQYF
-	TRBJ1-1	-	TRBV18	TGTGCCAGCTCACCCGGGGATATGAACACTGAAGCTTTCTTT	CASSPGDMNTEAFF
-	TRBJ2-3	-	TRBV5-6	TGTGCCAGCAGCTTGTTGGGGCGCACAGATACGCAGTATTTT	CASSLLGRTDTQYF
TRBD1	TRBJ1-1	-	TRBV6-5	TGTGCCAGCAGTCCAGCCACAGGGGCTGGGACTGAAGCTTTCTTT	CASSPATGAGTEAFF
-	TRBJ1-1	-	TRBV12-5	TGTGCTAGTGGTTTACCCGGGGGGAGATATGCTTTCTTT	CASGLPGGRYAFF
-	TRBJ1-1	-	TRBV11-2	TGTGCCAGCAGCTTACGACTACCTCCGGACACTGAAGCTTTCTTT	CASSLRLPPDTEAFF
TRBD2	TRBJ2-2	-	TRBV18	TGTGCCAGCTCACCCAAGACTAGCGTAGGCACCGGGGAGCTGTTTTTT	CASSPKTSVGTGELFF
TRBD1	TRBJ2-5	-	TRBV11-2	TGTGCCAGCAGCTTGGCGCGAGGGACAGGGGGCCAAGAGACCCAGTACTTC	CASSLARGTGGQETQYF